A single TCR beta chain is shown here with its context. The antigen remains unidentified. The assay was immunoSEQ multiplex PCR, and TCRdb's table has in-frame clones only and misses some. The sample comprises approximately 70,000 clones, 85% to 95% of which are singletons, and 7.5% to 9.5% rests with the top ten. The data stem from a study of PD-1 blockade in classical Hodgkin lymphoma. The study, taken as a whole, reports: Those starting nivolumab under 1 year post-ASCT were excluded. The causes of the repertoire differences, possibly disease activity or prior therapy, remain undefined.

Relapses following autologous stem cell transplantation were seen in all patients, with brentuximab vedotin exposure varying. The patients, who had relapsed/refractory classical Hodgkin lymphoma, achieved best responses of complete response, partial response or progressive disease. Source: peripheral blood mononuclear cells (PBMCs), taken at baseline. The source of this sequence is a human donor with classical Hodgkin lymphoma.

In nucleotides, the CDR3 is TGCGCCAGCAGCTTGGCCGGGACCGGGGGTGAGGAGCTGTTTTTT. It translates to CASSLAGTGGEELFF. This chain joins TRBV5-1 and TRBJ2-2; D is possibly TRBD2 (6 bases). Trimming took 0 bases from V and 10 from J, leaving 16 bases between them. Germline-derived CDR1 and CDR2 are SGHRS and YFSETQ. This CDR3 spans 15 amino acids.